The clone carrying this TCR beta chain was observed a handful of times. Antigen specificity is unknown. The data belong to a study of beta chain features in type 1 diabetes. V lost 2 bases and J lost 1, with 5 bases in between. CDR1 is SGHAT and CDR2 is FQNNGV in the germline V gene. The CDR3 has 14 amino acids. One heparinised draw, averaging around 120 mL, was taken per donor. The sequenced template was cDNA made from the entire isolated RNA. Libraries were prepared by immunoSEQ multiplex PCR; TCRdb keeps only in-frame clonotypes and omits some of them. The data contain 200,000 to 250,000 clones, approximately 15% of them singletons. Study results and limitations: Shorter TCRB CDR3s, moderately but significantly so, were found in Type 1 diabetes patients in all four CD4+ subsets.

Sequencing was done on a sample of naive CD4+ T cells from blood. The sequence derives from a man between 25 and 39 years old with type 1 diabetes. V and J are TRBV11-2 and TRBJ2-2, with D hard to call. The chain's CDR3 is CASSLSLNTGELFF. The DNA for the CDR3 is TGTGCCAGCAGCTTAAGCCTGAACACCGGGGAGCTGTTTTTT.